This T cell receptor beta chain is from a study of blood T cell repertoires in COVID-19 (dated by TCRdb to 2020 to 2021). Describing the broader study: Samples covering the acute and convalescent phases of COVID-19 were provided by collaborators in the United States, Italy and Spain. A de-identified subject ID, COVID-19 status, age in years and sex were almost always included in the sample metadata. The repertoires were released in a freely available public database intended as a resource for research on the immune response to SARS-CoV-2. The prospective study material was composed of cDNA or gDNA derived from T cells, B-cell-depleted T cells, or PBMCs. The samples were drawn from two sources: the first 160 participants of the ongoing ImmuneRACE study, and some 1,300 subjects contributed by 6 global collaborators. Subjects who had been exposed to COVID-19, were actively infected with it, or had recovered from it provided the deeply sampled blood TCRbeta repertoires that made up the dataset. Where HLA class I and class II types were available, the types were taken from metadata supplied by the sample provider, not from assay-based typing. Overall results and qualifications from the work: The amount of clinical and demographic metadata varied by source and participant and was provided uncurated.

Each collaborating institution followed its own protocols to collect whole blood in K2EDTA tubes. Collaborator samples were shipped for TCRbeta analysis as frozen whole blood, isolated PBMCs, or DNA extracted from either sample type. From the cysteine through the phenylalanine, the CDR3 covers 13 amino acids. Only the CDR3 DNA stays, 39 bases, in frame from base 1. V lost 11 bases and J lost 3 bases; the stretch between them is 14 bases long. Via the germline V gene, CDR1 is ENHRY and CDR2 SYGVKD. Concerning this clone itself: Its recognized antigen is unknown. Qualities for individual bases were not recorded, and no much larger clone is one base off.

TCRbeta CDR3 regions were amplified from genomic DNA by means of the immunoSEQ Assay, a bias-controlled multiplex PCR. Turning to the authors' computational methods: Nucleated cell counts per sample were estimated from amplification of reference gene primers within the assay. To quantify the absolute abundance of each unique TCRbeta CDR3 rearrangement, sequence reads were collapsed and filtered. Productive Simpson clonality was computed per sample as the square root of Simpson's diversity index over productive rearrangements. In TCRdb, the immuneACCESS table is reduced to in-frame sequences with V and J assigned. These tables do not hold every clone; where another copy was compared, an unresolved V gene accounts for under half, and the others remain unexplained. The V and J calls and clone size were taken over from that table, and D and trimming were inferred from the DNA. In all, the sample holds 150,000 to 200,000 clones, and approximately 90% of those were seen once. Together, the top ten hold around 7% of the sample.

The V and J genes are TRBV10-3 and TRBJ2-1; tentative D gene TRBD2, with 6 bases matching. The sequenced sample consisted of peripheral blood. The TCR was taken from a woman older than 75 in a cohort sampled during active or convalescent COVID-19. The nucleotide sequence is TGTGCCGGCGGGACGGTTCTCTACAATGAGCAGTTCTTC. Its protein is CAGGTVLYNEQFF.